This T cell receptor (beta chain) originates from a study of cytomegalovirus exposure and HLA in healthy donors. Study results and limitations: Sequences of the TCR beta chain were said to predict the HLA-A and HLA-B alleles of most subjects accurately. The study listed around 150 cytomegalovirus-associated TCR beta chains.

Note on this clone: Its antigen is not identified.

Unmatched junction bases numbered 8, after V lost 1 base and J lost 6 bases. Looked up from germline, CDR1 is MNHEY and CDR2 is SMNVEV (reference sequence). The CDR3 has 16 residues. The donors, nominally healthy at sampling, likely had unrecorded immune exposures. PCR primers comprised 60 Vbeta and 13 Jbeta primers. TCRdb keeps only in-frame clones here, not all; method: immunoSEQ multiplex PCR. Of about 140,000 clones listed, just over 65% are singletons. Sequences were obtained from PBMCs. The V call is TRBV27, the J call TRBJ2-1, with TRBD2 matching 8 bases. This clonotype originated in a woman aged 60-70 years in good health and CMV-seronegative. The CDR3 nucleotides are TGTGCCAGCAGTTTATTGGGTAGCGGGGTAACCAATGAGCAGTTCTTC. It encodes CASSLLGSGVTNEQFF.